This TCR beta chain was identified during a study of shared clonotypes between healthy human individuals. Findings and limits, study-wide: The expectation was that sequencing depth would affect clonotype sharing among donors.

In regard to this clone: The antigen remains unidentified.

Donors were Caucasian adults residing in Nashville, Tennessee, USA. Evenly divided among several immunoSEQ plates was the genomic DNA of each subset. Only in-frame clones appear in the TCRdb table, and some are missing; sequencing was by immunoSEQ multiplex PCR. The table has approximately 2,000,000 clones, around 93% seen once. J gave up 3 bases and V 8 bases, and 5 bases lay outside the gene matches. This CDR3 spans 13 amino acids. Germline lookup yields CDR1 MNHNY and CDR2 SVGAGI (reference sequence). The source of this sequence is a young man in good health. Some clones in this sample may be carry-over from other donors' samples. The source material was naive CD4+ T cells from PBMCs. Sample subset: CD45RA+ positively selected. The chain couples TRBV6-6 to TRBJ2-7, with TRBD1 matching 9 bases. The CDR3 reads CASEGQGLYEQYF. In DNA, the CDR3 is TGTGCCAGCGAGGGACAGGGACTCTACGAGCAGTACTTC.